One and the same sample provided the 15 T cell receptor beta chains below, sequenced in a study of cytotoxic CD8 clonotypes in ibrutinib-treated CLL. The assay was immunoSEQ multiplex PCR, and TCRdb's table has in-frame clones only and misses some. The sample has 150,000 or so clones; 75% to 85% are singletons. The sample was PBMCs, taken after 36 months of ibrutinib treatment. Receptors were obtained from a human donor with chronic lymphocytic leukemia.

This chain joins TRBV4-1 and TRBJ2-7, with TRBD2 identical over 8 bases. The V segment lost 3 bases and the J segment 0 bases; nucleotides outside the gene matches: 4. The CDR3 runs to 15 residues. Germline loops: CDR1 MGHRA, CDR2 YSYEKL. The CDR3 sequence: CASSHLLAASYEQYF. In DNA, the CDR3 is TGCGCCAGCAGCCACCTACTAGCGGCCTCCTACGAGCAGTACTTC.

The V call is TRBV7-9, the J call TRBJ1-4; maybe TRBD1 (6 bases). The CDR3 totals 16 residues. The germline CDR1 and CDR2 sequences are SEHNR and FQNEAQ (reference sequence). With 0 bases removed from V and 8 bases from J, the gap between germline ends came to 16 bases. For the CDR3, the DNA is TGTGCCAGCAGCTTAGCTCGGGGGGCCCCGTTGGAAAAACTGTTTTTT. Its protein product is CASSLARGAPLEKLFF.

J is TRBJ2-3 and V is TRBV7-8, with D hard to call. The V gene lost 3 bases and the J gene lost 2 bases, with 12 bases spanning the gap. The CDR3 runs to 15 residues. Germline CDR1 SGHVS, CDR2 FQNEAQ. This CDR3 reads CASSLAKPYTDTQYF. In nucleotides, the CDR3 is TGTGCCAGCAGCTTGGCCAAACCTTACACAGATACGCAGTATTTT.

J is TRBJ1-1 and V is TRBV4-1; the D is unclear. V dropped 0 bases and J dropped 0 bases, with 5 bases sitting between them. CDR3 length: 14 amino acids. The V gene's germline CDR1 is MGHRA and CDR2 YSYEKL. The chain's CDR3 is CASSQEGLNTEAFF. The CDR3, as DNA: TGCGCCAGCAGCCAAGAGGGGTTGAACACTGAAGCTTTCTTT.

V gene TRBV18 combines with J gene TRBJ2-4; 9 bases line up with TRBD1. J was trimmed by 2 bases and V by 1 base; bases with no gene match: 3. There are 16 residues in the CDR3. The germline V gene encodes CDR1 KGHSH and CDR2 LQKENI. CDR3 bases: TGTGCCAGCTCACCACGGACAGGGGTAACCAAAAACATTCAGTACTTC. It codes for CASSPRTGVTKNIQYF.

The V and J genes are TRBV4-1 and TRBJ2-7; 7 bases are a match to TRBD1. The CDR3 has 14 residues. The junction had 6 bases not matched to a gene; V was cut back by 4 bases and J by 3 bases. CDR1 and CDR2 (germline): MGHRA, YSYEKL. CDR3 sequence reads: CASSRPGQIYEQYF. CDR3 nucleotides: TGCGCCAGCAGCCGACCGGGACAGATCTACGAGCAGTACTTC.

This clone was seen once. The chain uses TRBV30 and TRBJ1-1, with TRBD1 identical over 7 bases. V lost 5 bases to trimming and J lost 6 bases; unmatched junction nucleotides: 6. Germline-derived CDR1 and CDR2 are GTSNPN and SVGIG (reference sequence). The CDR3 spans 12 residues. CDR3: CAWGRQGAEAFF. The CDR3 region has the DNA TGTGCCTGGGGCCGACAGGGAGCTGAAGCTTTCTTT.

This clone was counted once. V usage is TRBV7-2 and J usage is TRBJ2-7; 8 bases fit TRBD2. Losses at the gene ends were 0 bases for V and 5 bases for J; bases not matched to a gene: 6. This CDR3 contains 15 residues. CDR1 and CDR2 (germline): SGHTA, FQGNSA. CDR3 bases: TGTGCCAGCAGCTTAGCCAGCGGGAGACGAGACGAGCAGTACTTC. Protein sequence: CASSLASGRRDEQYF.

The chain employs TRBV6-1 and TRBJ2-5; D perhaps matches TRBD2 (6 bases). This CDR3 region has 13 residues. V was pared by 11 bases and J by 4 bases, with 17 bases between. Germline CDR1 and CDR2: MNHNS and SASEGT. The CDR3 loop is CAGLRQLGETQYF. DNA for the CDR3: TGTGCCGGACTACGACAGCTCGGAGAGACCCAGTACTTC.

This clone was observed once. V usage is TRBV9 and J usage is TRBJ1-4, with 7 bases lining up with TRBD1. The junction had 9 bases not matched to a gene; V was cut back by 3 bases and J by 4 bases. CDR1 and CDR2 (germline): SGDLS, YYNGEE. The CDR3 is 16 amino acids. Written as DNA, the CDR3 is TGTGCCAGCAGCGCACATGGGACAGCAAATAATGAAAAACTGTTTTTT. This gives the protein CASSAHGTANNEKLFF.

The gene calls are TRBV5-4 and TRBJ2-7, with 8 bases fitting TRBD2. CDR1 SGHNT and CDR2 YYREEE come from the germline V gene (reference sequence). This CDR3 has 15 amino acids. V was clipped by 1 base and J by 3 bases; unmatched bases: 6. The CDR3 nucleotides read TGTGCCAGCAGCTTGAGTCGGGAGGGGGGCTACGAGCAGTACTTC. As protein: CASSLSREGGYEQYF. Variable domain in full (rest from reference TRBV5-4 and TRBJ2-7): ETGVTQSPTHLIKTRGQQVTLRCSSQSGHNTVSWYQQALGQGPQFIFQYYREEENGRGNFPPRFSGLQFPNYSSELNVNALELDDSALYLCASSLSREGGYEQYFGPGTRLTVT.

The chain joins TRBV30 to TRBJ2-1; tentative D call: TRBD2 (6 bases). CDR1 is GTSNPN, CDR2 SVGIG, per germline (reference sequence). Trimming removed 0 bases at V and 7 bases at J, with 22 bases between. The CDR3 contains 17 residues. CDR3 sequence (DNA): TGTGCCTGGAGTGTACAGTGGGAGACTAGAAGGTGGAATGAGCAGTTCTTC. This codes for CAWSVQWETRRWNEQFF.

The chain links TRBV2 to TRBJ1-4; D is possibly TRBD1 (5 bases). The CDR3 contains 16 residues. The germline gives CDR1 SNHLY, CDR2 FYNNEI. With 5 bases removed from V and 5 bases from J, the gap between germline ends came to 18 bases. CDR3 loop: CASSLLGGGWNEKLFF. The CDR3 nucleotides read TGTGCCAGCAGTCTACTCGGTGGGGGTTGGAATGAAAAACTGTTTTTT.

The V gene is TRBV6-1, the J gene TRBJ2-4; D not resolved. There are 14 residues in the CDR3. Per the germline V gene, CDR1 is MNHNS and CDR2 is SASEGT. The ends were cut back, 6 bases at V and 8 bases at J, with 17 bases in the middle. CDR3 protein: CASRGTRARDIQYF. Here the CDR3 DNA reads TGTGCCAGCAGAGGTACGCGCGCCCGGGACATTCAGTACTTC.

The CDR3 DNA reads as TGTGCCACCAGCAGAGATTATGCCAGCGGGAGTGAAGAGACCCAGTACTTC. Its protein is CATSRDYASGSEETQYF. The chain recombines TRBV15 with TRBJ2-5; 8 nucleotides align to TRBD2. The CDR3 extends over 17 amino acids. Germline V gives CDR1 LNHNV, CDR2 YYDKDF (reference sequence). The junction had 9 bases not matched to a gene; V was cut back by 0 bases and J by 3 bases.